These 27 T cell receptor beta chains were all obtained from the same sample, sequenced in a study of shared clonotypes between healthy human individuals. Libraries were prepared by immunoSEQ multiplex PCR; TCRdb keeps only in-frame clonotypes and omits some of them. Among roughly 2,300,000 clones listed, around 92% were seen once. Sequenced: naive CD4+ T cells from PBMCs. Noted subset: CD45RA+ positively selected. Every receptor here comes from a man younger than 30 in good health. Some clones in this sample may be carry-over from other donors' samples.

The V and J genes are TRBV5-1 and TRBJ2-3; D unclear. The germline V gene encodes CDR1 SGHRS and CDR2 YFSETQ. The V end lost 3 bases, the J end lost 2 bases, and 10 bases lay between the germline ends. This CDR3 region has 14 residues. The CDR3 coding sequence is TGCGCCAGCAGCTCTCCGGTCGTCACAGATACGCAGTATTTT. Amino acids: CASSSPVVTDTQYF. Looking up the rest from reference TRBV5-1 and TRBJ2-3 gives the full variable domain: KAGVTQTPRYLIKTRGQQVTLSCSPISGHRSVSWYQQTPGQGLQFLFEYFSETQRNKGNFPGRFSGRQFSNSRSEMNVSTLELGDSALYLCASSSPVVTDTQYFGPGTRLTVL.

This sequence joins TRBV30 and TRBJ2-3; 8 positions match TRBD1. The CDR3 is made up of 12 amino acids. CDR1 is GTSNPN, CDR2 SVGIG, per germline (reference sequence). The V gene end was trimmed by 4 bases and the J gene end by 5 bases; junction bases not matched to a gene: 2. CDR3 sequence: CAWTTGGDTQYF. CDR3 in DNA: TGTGCCTGGACAACAGGGGGAGATACGCAGTATTTT. Together with reference TRBV30 and TRBJ2-3, the CDR3 gives the full variable domain: SQTIHQWPATLVQPVGSPLSLECTVEGTSNPNLYWYRQAAGRGLQLLFYSVGIGQISSEVPQNLSASRPQDRQFILSSKKLLLSDSGFYLCAWTTGGDTQYFGPGTRLTVL.

This chain joins TRBV7-8 and TRBJ2-5; D unclear. Germline V lookup: CDR1 SGHVS, CDR2 FQNEAQ. The CDR3 length is 12 residues. Trimming stripped 1 base from V and 5 bases from J, with 5 bases between. The CDR3: CASSLGAETQYF. The DNA of the CDR3 is TGTGCCAGCAGCTTAGGGGCCGAGACCCAGTACTTC. The full variable domain, completed using reference TRBV7-8 and TRBJ2-5, is GAGVSQSPRYKVAKRGQDVALRCDPISGHVSLFWYQQALGQGPEFLTYFQNEAQLDKSGLPSDRFFAERPEGSVSTLKIQRTQQEDSAVYLCASSLGAETQYFGPGTRLLVL.

The chain joins TRBV10-3 to TRBJ1-5; D unclear. CDR1 and CDR2 (germline): ENHRY, SYGVKD. Trimming removed 2 bases from V and 7 bases from J, with 12 bases in between. The CDR3 spans 14 residues. The CDR3 DNA reads TGTGCCATCAGTGAGGGCACCGTAGGACAGCCCCAGCATTTT. It translates to CAISEGTVGQPQHF.

The chain has TRBV6-1 and TRBJ2-2; 7 nucleotides match TRBD1. CDR1 is MNHNS and CDR2 is SASEGT in the germline V gene. Trimming removed 4 bases from V and 1 base from J; junction bases left unmatched: 3. The CDR3 has 15 residues. CDR3 in DNA: TGTGCCAGCAGTGGTAGACAGGGGAACACCGGGGAGCTGTTTTTT. Amino acids: CASSGRQGNTGELFF.

Worth noting for this clone: Other DNA sequences of this sample code for an identical CDR3. The CDR3 DNA sequence: TGCGCCAGCAGCTGGGGACAGGGCGGGTACGAGCAGTACTTC. It is translated as CASSWGQGGYEQYF. The V call is TRBV5-1, the J call TRBJ2-7; TRBD1 matches 9 bases. Looked up from germline, CDR1 is SGHRS and CDR2 is YFSETQ. The trim removed 3 bases at V and 4 bases at J, leaving 5 bases unmatched. This CDR3 has 14 residues.

The chain carries TRBV6-5 and TRBJ2-7, with D hard to call. V lost 0 bases, J lost 6 bases, and 12 bases lay in between. The CDR3 extends over 14 amino acids. Germline V CDR1 and CDR2: MNHEY, SVGAGI. The CDR3 loop is CASSYSASGGEQYF. As DNA, the CDR3 is TGTGCCAGCAGTTACTCCGCGTCGGGTGGCGAGCAGTACTTC.

This clone showed up just a few times. The chain couples TRBV15 to TRBJ1-2, with D hard to call. The V end was cut by 3 bases, the J end by 7 bases, with 12 bases between. The CDR3 covers 13 residues. Per germline, CDR1 LNHNV and CDR2 YYDKDF (reference sequence). CDR3 sequence: CATSSSQSTGYTF. The DNA for the CDR3 is TGTGCCACCAGCAGTTCACAGTCTACTGGCTACACCTTC.

The J gene is TRBJ1-4, the V gene TRBV5-8, with D perhaps TRBD1 (6 bases). V gave up 6 bases and J gave up 0 bases, with 12 bases separating them. Germline-derived CDR1 and CDR2 are SGHTS and YDEGEE. The CDR3 is 15 residues long. The CDR3 nucleotides are TGTGCCAGCAACCAGGGGAGGGCAACTAATGAAAAACTGTTTTTT. Residues: CASNQGRATNEKLFF.

This chain connects TRBV19 to TRBJ1-4; D might be TRBD1 (5 bases). Germline-derived CDR1 and CDR2 are LNHDA and SQIVND (reference sequence). This CDR3 is 15 amino acids long. V lost 4 bases, J lost 1 base, and 10 bases lay in between. In nucleotides, the CDR3 is TGTGCCAGTAGTAGCTGGGGGGGAACTAATGAAAAACTGTTTTTT. Translating it yields CASSSWGGTNEKLFF.

This chain connects TRBV9 to TRBJ2-5, with 9 bases identical to TRBD2. V shed 2 bases and J 4 bases; nucleotides not matched to a gene: 9. Germline CDR1 SGDLS, CDR2 YYNGEE. The CDR3 is 16 residues long. The CDR3 loop reads CASSVLGAGGIETQYF. Here the CDR3 DNA reads TGTGCCAGCAGCGTTTTAGGAGCGGGAGGAATAGAGACCCAGTACTTC.

The chain links TRBV7-2 to TRBJ2-7; possible D gene TRBD2, 6 bases. CDR1 and CDR2 (germline): SGHTA, FQGNSA. The CDR3 contains 16 residues. With 1 base removed from V and 3 bases from J, the gap between germline ends came to 16 bases. The CDR3 sequence is CASSLEGAGTIYEQYF. CDR3 sequence (DNA): TGTGCCAGCAGCTTAGAAGGGGCGGGAACGATCTACGAGCAGTACTTC.

J is TRBJ2-7 and V is TRBV2; 7 nucleotides line up with TRBD1. V dropped 7 bases and J dropped 5; count of bases not matched to a gene: 8. CDR3 length: 13 amino acids. Germline values: CDR1 SNHLY, CDR2 FYNNEI. The CDR3: CASKRGPGNEQYF. As DNA, the CDR3 is TGTGCCAGCAAGAGGGGGCCTGGAAACGAGCAGTACTTC.

J is TRBJ2-5 and V is TRBV27; 7 bases are shared with TRBD1. Germline CDR1 and CDR2: MNHEY and SMNVEV (reference sequence). Trimming took 5 bases from V and 5 from J; bases not matched to a gene: 5. This CDR3 is built from 13 residues. CDR3 in amino acids: CASSPDRAETQYF. CDR3 nucleotide sequence: TGTGCCAGCAGTCCTGACAGGGCGGAGACCCAGTACTTC.

In this sample, this clone turned up a few times. Compared with germline, one end of the junction differs, possibly owing to a read error. V usage is TRBV2 and J usage is TRBJ1-2; D ambiguous. The CDR3 is made up of 11 amino acids. Germline-derived CDR1 and CDR2 are SNHLY and FYNNEI. The CDR3 loop is CASSSLGICPF. As DNA, the CDR3 is TGTGCCAGCTCTTCGCTGGGGATTTGCCCCTTC.

The V and J genes are TRBV5-4 and TRBJ2-7, with 13 positions matching TRBD2. J was trimmed by 4 bases and V by 5 bases; bases with no gene match: 12. CDR3 length: 17 amino acids. CDR1 SGHNT and CDR2 YYREEE come from the germline V gene (reference sequence). CDR3 sequence reads: CASSPGLAGEVGYEQYF. CDR3 DNA sequence: TGTGCCAGCAGTCCCGGACTAGCGGGAGAAGTGGGGTACGAGCAGTACTTC.

This chain joins TRBV2 and TRBJ1-1; the match to TRBD1 covers 9 bases. The V gene end was trimmed by 11 bases and the J gene end by 0 bases; junction bases not matched to a gene: 4. The CDR3 covers 13 residues. CDR1 and CDR2 (germline): SNHLY, FYNNEI. CDR3 amino acids: CAGGQGMNTEAFF. For the CDR3, the DNA is TGTGCCGGGGGACAGGGCATGAACACTGAAGCTTTCTTT.

The V and J genes are TRBV7-9 and TRBJ2-7, with no clear D. The CDR3 is made up of 13 amino acids. Germline V gene data show CDR1 as SEHNR and CDR2 as FQNEAQ (reference sequence). V dropped 5 bases and J dropped 5 bases, with 13 bases sitting between them. The CDR3 protein is CASSRSGGDEQYF. The CDR3 DNA reads as TGTGCCAGCAGCCGATCGGGTGGCGACGAGCAGTACTTC.

CDR3 nucleotide sequence: TGTGCCAGCAGCCAAGATCGGCTCTCTGGAAACACCATATATTTT. Protein sequence: CASSQDRLSGNTIYF. J is TRBJ1-3 and V is TRBV14; no firm D call. V shed 0 bases and J shed 0 bases, with 6 bases lying between them. The V gene's germline CDR1 is SGHDN and CDR2 FVKESK. This CDR3 region has 15 residues.

As to this clone: The sample holds other DNA sequences that translate to the same CDR3. The genes are TRBV7-3 and TRBJ1-1; no clear D. Trimming left V 2 bases short and J 2 bases short, with 6 bases between. Germline assignment: CDR1 SGHTA and CDR2 FQGTGA. The length of the CDR3 is 13 residues. Here the CDR3 reads CASSLLGNTEAFF. CDR3 in DNA: TGTGCCAGCAGCTTATTAGGAAACACTGAAGCTTTCTTT.

This chain joins TRBV6-6 and TRBJ2-1; 12 nucleotides agree with TRBD2. Germline V gene lookup returns CDR1 MNHNY and CDR2 SVGAGI (reference sequence). The CDR3 is 16 residues long. The ends lost 2 bases at V and 8 bases at J; junction bases unmatched: 7. The DNA of the CDR3 is TGTGCCAGCAGTTACACCGGGACTAGCGGGTTAGATGAGCAGTTCTTC. Amino acid sequence: CASSYTGTSGLDEQFF.

This clone was counted a single time. V and J are TRBV6-6 and TRBJ1-1; maybe TRBD1 (5 bases). The V gene's germline CDR1 is MNHNY and CDR2 SVGAGI (reference sequence). Deletions cut 7 bases from V and 1 base from J, with 16 bases between. The CDR3 is 15 amino acids. CDR3 sequence: CASTHQGGGNTEAFF. CDR3 bases: TGTGCCAGCACACATCAGGGTGGAGGGAACACTGAAGCTTTCTTT.

The V gene is TRBV28, the J gene TRBJ1-3, with D tentatively TRBD1 (5 bases). V was pared by 4 bases and J by 0 bases, with 10 bases between. CDR1 and CDR2 from the germline V gene are MDHEN and SYDVKM. The CDR3 is 15 residues long. The CDR3 bases are TGTGCCAGCAGTTCTTGGGGGAGCTCTGGAAACACCATATATTTT. Protein: CASSSWGSSGNTIYF.

The chain employs TRBV27 and TRBJ1-1; no clear D. From germline, CDR1 is MNHEY and CDR2 SMNVEV (reference sequence). V was pared by 8 bases and J by 0 bases, with 22 bases between. The CDR3 contains 17 residues. The CDR3 bases are TGTGCCAGCCGACTAAGGGCCTTAGACGCCCTGAACACTGAAGCTTTCTTT. It codes for CASRLRALDALNTEAFF.

This clone was observed a few times. This chain uses TRBV7-9 with TRBJ2-3, with TRBD2 matching over 14 bases. Germline loops: CDR1 SEHNR, CDR2 FQNEAQ (reference sequence). The junction had 2 bases not matched to a gene; V was cut back by 3 bases and J by 3 bases. The CDR3 has 16 residues. CDR3 in DNA: TGTGCCAGCAGCTTGACTAGCGGGAGGGAGACAGATACGCAGTATTTT. Translated, it gives CASSLTSGRETDTQYF.

This clone was seen once. The V call is TRBV11-2, the J call TRBJ1-2, with D possibly matching TRBD1 (6 bases). The CDR3 is made up of 14 amino acids. Trimming cost V 7 bases and J 7 bases, with 19 bases left between them. CDR1 is SGHAT and CDR2 is FQNNGV in the germline V gene. Here the CDR3 DNA reads TGTGCCAGCACCCGGCGGGGGCGCATAATTGGCTACACCTTC. It codes for CASTRRGRIIGYTF.

The chain is built from TRBV2 and TRBJ2-1, with a tentative D call TRBD1 (6 bases). Germline V gene lookup returns CDR1 SNHLY and CDR2 FYNNEI. The length of the CDR3 is 14 residues. Trimming stripped 6 bases from V and 8 bases from J, with 17 bases between. This CDR3 is CASREITGSHEQFF. The CDR3 bases are TGTGCCAGCAGGGAAATAACAGGGTCCCATGAGCAGTTCTTC.